Presented here are 29 T cell receptor beta chains from one specimen sequenced in a study of shared clonotypes between healthy human individuals. Method: immunoSEQ multiplex PCR; TCRdb's copy keeps in-frame clones and lacks some. Of some 2.1 million clones detected, over 85% appear once; the ten largest clones hold roughly 0.13%. The material sequenced was naive CD4+ T cells sorted from blood. Indicated subset: CD45RA+ positively selected. The receptors derive from a man between 18 and 29 years old in good health.

The CDR3 loop is CASSSGTSGRAYEQYF. The CDR3 DNA reads TGTGCCAGCAGTTCCGGGACTAGCGGGCGTGCCTACGAGCAGTACTTC. The chain employs TRBV28 and TRBJ2-7; 12 bases align to TRBD2. The CDR3 is made up of 16 amino acids. The ends lost 4 bases at V and 2 bases at J; junction bases unmatched: 6. Germline values: CDR1 MDHEN, CDR2 SYDVKM.

The chain joins TRBV4-3 to TRBJ2-6; D remains ambiguous. The CDR3 length is 18 residues. Between the trimmed V and J ends, which lost 0 bases and 2 bases, there was a span of 14 bases. Germline loops: CDR1 LGHNA, CDR2 YSLEER. DNA of the CDR3: TGCGCCAGCAGCCAAGATCCCCCTGGGCCCCCTGGGGCCAACGTCCTGACTTTC. Its translation: CASSQDPPGPPGANVLTF.

V is TRBV19 and J is TRBJ1-5, with D possibly matching TRBD1 (6 bases). This CDR3 region has 16 residues. V was trimmed by 2 bases and J by 2 bases, leaving 13 bases between them. Germline V gene sequence: CDR1 LNHDA, CDR2 SQIVND (reference sequence). DNA of the CDR3: TGTGCCAGTAGTATAAAACAGGGTAAAGGCAATCAGCCCCAGCATTTT. This translates into CASSIKQGKGNQPQHF.

The V gene is TRBV14, the J gene TRBJ1-4; 12 bases are a match to TRBD1. The V segment lost 4 bases and the J segment 10 bases; nucleotides outside the gene matches: 10. From germline, CDR1 is SGHDN and CDR2 FVKESK. The CDR3 contains 16 residues. DNA for the CDR3: TGTGCCAGCAGCCCGAGCTGGGGGACAGGGGGCGGAAAACTGTTTTTT. This translates into CASSPSWGTGGGKLFF.

The CDR3 region has the DNA TGTGCCACCAGCACCCGGGGGGGCTTGGGGAACACAGATACGCAGTATTTT. The encoded protein is CATSTRGGLGNTDTQYF. The rearrangement links TRBV28 to TRBJ2-3; 8 nucleotides agree with TRBD2. The CDR3 is 17 residues long. The germline V gene has CDR1 MDHEN and CDR2 SYDVKM. J lost 2 bases, V lost 10 bases, and 17 bases had no gene match.

V usage is TRBV30 and J usage is TRBJ2-3; 7 nucleotides line up with TRBD2. Germline V gene data show CDR1 as GTSNPN and CDR2 as SVGIG (reference sequence). J was trimmed by 3 bases and V by 7 bases; bases with no gene match: 10. The CDR3 contains 14 residues. This chain's CDR3 is CALQEASGTDTQYF. The CDR3, as DNA: TGTGCCTTACAAGAGGCTAGCGGAACAGATACGCAGTATTTT.

The rearrangement links TRBV2 to TRBJ2-7; 14 nucleotides agree with TRBD2. CDR3 size: 15 residues. Germline V CDR1 and CDR2: SNHLY, FYNNEI. The ends lost 5 bases at V and 8 bases at J; junction bases unmatched: 8. CDR3 sequence: CASSSGTSGREQQYF. The CDR3 nucleotides read TGTGCCAGCAGTTCCGGGACTAGCGGGAGAGAACAGCAGTACTTC. The full variable domain, with the rest looked up from reference TRBV2 and TRBJ2-7, is EPEVTQTPSHQVTQMGQEVILRCVPISNHLYFYWYRQILGQKVEFLVSFYNNEISEKSEIFDDQFSVERPDGSNFTLKIRSTKLEDSAMYFCASSSGTSGREQQYFGPGTRLTVT.

The chain recombines TRBV11-1 with TRBJ1-1; D possibly corresponds to TRBD1 (5 bases). The CDR3 is 14 residues long. In germline, CDR1 is SGHAT, CDR2 FQDESV (reference sequence). V gave up 1 base and J gave up 7 bases, with 13 bases separating them. This CDR3 is CASSLEGSRGEAFF. As DNA, the CDR3 is TGTGCCAGCAGCTTAGAGGGCTCTAGGGGTGAAGCTTTCTTT.

The chain is built from TRBV7-2 and TRBJ2-5; 9 bases fit TRBD2. This CDR3 is 18 amino acids long. Germline lookup yields CDR1 SGHTA and CDR2 FQGNSA. After removal of 1 base from V and 5 bases from J, the junction contained 14 bases not matched to a gene. CDR3 sequence reads: CASSLVRLAGVLRETQYF. For the CDR3, the DNA is TGTGCCAGCAGCTTAGTTCGGTTAGCGGGAGTTTTAAGGGAGACCCAGTACTTC.

This clone turned up a few times. Other DNA sequences in the sample encode the same CDR3. V and J are TRBV7-8 and TRBJ2-2; D remains unclear. The germline gives CDR1 SGHVS, CDR2 FQNEAQ. Trimming shortened V by 1 base and J by 6 bases, and 3 bases separated the two germline ends. This CDR3 is built from 12 residues. The CDR3 DNA sequence: TGTGCCAGCAGCTTAGAGGCCGGGGAGCTGTTTTTT. Encoded protein: CASSLEAGELFF. The full variable domain, in which reference TRBV7-8 and TRBJ2-2 provide the parts outside the CDR3, is GAGVSQSPRYKVAKRGQDVALRCDPISGHVSLFWYQQALGQGPEFLTYFQNEAQLDKSGLPSDRFFAERPEGSVSTLKIQRTQQEDSAVYLCASSLEAGELFFGEGSRLTVL.

This rearrangement joins TRBV4-1 to TRBJ1-1, with 7 bases that match TRBD1. V lost 3 bases, J lost 8 bases, and 18 bases stayed unmatched. CDR1 is MGHRA and CDR2 is YSYEKL in the germline V gene. This CDR3 spans 17 amino acids. CDR3 in DNA: TGCGCCAGCAGCCAGGATACAGGGGTCAACGTCCACCGGGAAGCTTTCTTT. This sequence encodes CASSQDTGVNVHREAFF.

This chain uses TRBV29-1 with TRBJ2-2, with D unresolved. V lost 4 bases to trimming and J lost 1 base, with 10 bases between them. CDR1 is SQVTM, CDR2 ANQGSEA, per germline. This CDR3 spans 14 amino acids. This CDR3 is CSVGLQRNTGELFF. Here the CDR3 DNA reads TGCAGCGTTGGATTACAGAGGAACACCGGGGAGCTGTTTTTT.

CDR3 amino acids: CASSAAAGYTF. For the CDR3, the DNA is TGTGCCAGCAGTGCGGCGGCTGGCTACACCTTC. This sequence joins TRBV2 and TRBJ1-2; D remains ambiguous. Germline V lookup: CDR1 SNHLY, CDR2 FYNNEI. This CDR3 contains 11 residues. The V gene lost 4 bases and the J gene lost 7 bases, with 7 bases spanning the gap.

The genes are TRBV2 and TRBJ2-2, with 9 bases aligning to TRBD2. V was clipped by 2 bases and J by 3 bases; unmatched bases: 4. CDR3 length: 16 residues. Per the germline V gene, CDR1 is SNHLY and CDR2 is FYNNEI. Here the CDR3 reads CASSEFTSGYTGELFF. CDR3 nucleotide sequence: TGTGCCAGCAGTGAATTTACTAGCGGGTACACCGGGGAGCTGTTTTTT.

The rearrangement uses TRBV18 and TRBJ1-2, with D unresolved. CDR1 is KGHSH and CDR2 is LQKENI in the germline V gene. V lost 3 bases and J 8 bases, leaving 13 bases between the germline ends. This CDR3 is built from 13 residues. CDR3 nucleotides: TGTGCCAGCTCACCGTCTACCATCACGGGCTACACCTTC. It translates to CASSPSTITGYTF.

The rearrangement joins TRBV29-1 to TRBJ2-5; TRBD1 agrees at 12 bases. V shed 1 base, J shed 6 bases, and the junction held 9 bases outside the gene matches. CDR3 length: 16 residues. The germline V gene encodes CDR1 SQVTM and CDR2 ANQGSEA. Here the CDR3 DNA reads TGCAGCGTTGAAGTTGCCGGGACAGGGGGCGTAAAGACCCAGTACTTC. Protein sequence: CSVEVAGTGGVKTQYF.

This rearrangement joins TRBV4-3 to TRBJ2-4; D may be TRBD2 (6 bases). This CDR3 spans 16 amino acids. V was shortened by 1 base and J by 4 bases, with 14 bases between the two germline ends. Germline V gene sequence: CDR1 LGHNA, CDR2 YSLEER. CDR3 nucleotide sequence: TGCGCCAGCAGCCAAGGAGTAGCGGTTGGGAAAAACATTCAGTACTTC. This gives the protein CASSQGVAVGKNIQYF.

The rearrangement links TRBV7-9 to TRBJ2-5, with unresolved D. The CDR3 totals 13 residues. Germline V gene data show CDR1 as SEHNR and CDR2 as FQNEAQ (reference sequence). Trimming cost V 5 bases and J 5 bases, with 12 bases left between them. CDR3: CASSGRLRETQYF. CDR3 DNA sequence: TGTGCCAGCAGCGGCAGACTGAGGGAGACCCAGTACTTC.

The rearrangement uses TRBV5-6 and TRBJ1-1; D is undetermined. This CDR3 has 12 amino acids. V was shortened by 1 base and J by 5 bases, with 6 bases between the two germline ends. Germline assignment: CDR1 SGHDT and CDR2 YYEEEE. The CDR3 spells CASSLLSTEAFF. In DNA form, the CDR3 reads TGTGCCAGCAGCTTGCTAAGTACTGAAGCTTTCTTT.

V is TRBV6-5 and J is TRBJ2-1; TRBD2 matches 14 bases. The CDR3 sequence is 15 residues long. Per germline, CDR1 MNHEY and CDR2 SVGAGI. V trimming: 6 bases; J trimming: 10 bases; junction bases outside the gene matches: 8. CDR3 nucleotides: TGTGCCAGCAGACCGGGGACTAGCGGGAGTCACGAGCAGTTCTTC. Its protein is CASRPGTSGSHEQFF.

The chain couples TRBV7-9 to TRBJ2-1; 8 bases line up with TRBD2. Trimming took 4 bases from V and 2 from J; bases not matched to a gene: 10. Germline V gives CDR1 SEHNR, CDR2 FQNEAQ (reference sequence). This CDR3 region has 17 residues. Here the CDR3 reads CASSSTRAGLAYNEQFF. The CDR3 nucleotides read TGTGCCAGCAGCTCGACAAGGGCGGGACTAGCCTACAATGAGCAGTTCTTC. Full variable domain (remainder filled in from reference TRBV7-9 and TRBJ2-1): DTGVSQNPRHKITKRGQNVTFRCDPISEHNRLYWYRQTLGQGPEFLTYFQNEAQLEKSRLLSDRFSAERPKGSFSTLEIQRTEQGDSAMYLCASSSTRAGLAYNEQFFGPGTRLTVL.

This sequence joins TRBV30 and TRBJ1-2; D not resolved. This CDR3 has 12 amino acids. Trimming left V 3 bases short and J 2 bases short, with 7 bases between. CDR1 GTSNPN and CDR2 SVGIG come from the germline V gene (reference sequence). CDR3 nucleotide sequence: TGTGCCTGGAGGGACTTAAACTATGGCTACACCTTC. This encodes CAWRDLNYGYTF.

This chain uses TRBV6-5 with TRBJ1-2; perhaps TRBD1 as D (5 bases). The CDR3 runs to 16 residues. Germline CDR1 and CDR2: MNHEY and SVGAGI. Deletions cut 4 bases from V and 8 bases from J, with 23 bases between. The CDR3 sequence: CASSSKGLPLLLGYTF. The CDR3 DNA follows: TGTGCCAGCAGTTCAAAGGGACTCCCACTCCTCCTAGGCTACACCTTC.

The V and J genes are TRBV30 and TRBJ1-4; perhaps TRBD1 as D (5 bases). The length of the CDR3 is 14 residues. With 4 bases removed from V and 3 bases from J, the gap between germline ends came to 12 bases. The germline gives CDR1 GTSNPN, CDR2 SVGIG (reference sequence). The CDR3, as DNA: TGTGCCTGGACAGGGAGAGGGGCTAATGAAAAACTGTTTTTT. Amino acid sequence: CAWTGRGANEKLFF.

The chain employs TRBV5-4 and TRBJ2-2; TRBD1 aligns across 9 bases. The germline V gene encodes CDR1 SGHNT and CDR2 YYREEE (reference sequence). Trimming took 4 bases from V and 6 from J; bases not matched to a gene: 10. CDR3 length: 16 residues. CDR3 sequence: CASSPRTGAVAGELFF. Here the CDR3 DNA reads TGTGCCAGCAGCCCACGGACAGGGGCTGTAGCCGGGGAGCTGTTTTTT.

Of note for this clone: The same CDR3 can be traced to other DNA sequences in this sample. The V call is TRBV7-2, the J call TRBJ2-7; tentatively, D is TRBD2 (6 bases). Germline CDR1 reads SGHTA; CDR2 reads FQGNSA. There are 15 residues in the CDR3. Between the trimmed V and J ends, which lost 3 bases and 0 bases, there was a span of 12 bases. CDR3 loop: CASSLRGLSSYEQYF. CDR3 nucleotide sequence: TGTGCCAGCAGCTTGAGGGGACTCAGCTCCTACGAGCAGTACTTC.

As for this clone: This may arise from a read error, as a much more abundant clone is one base away. Other DNA sequences in this sample translate to the same CDR3. The gene calls are TRBV28 and TRBJ2-7, with D hard to call. V lost 6 bases and J lost 1, with 7 bases in between. There are 12 residues in the CDR3. In germline, CDR1 is MDHEN, CDR2 SYDVKM. The CDR3 DNA reads TGTGCCAGCAGCTTAGCTTCCTACGAGCAGTACTTC. This sequence encodes CASSLASYEQYF.

The chain is built from TRBV4-3 and TRBJ1-4; D is uncertain. Germline CDR1 LGHNA, CDR2 YSLEER. This CDR3 has 16 residues. V was pared by 1 base and J by 0 bases, with 9 bases between. CDR3 loop: CASSQGPTATNEKLFF. For the CDR3, the DNA is TGCGCCAGCAGCCAAGGCCCGACCGCAACTAATGAAAAACTGTTTTTT.

V is TRBV5-1 and J is TRBJ2-3, with TRBD1 matching 9 bases. V lost 4 bases, J lost 3 bases, and 9 bases stayed unmatched. CDR1 is SGHRS and CDR2 is YFSETQ in the germline V gene. This CDR3 comprises 16 residues. CDR3 in amino acids: CASSLQGQGITDTQYF. The DNA of the CDR3 is TGCGCCAGCAGCCTCCAAGGACAGGGGATAACAGATACGCAGTATTTT.